What follows are 4 T cell receptor beta chains derived from one specimen sequenced in a study of blood T cell repertoires in COVID-19. Assay used: immunoSEQ multiplex PCR; TCRdb lists only in-frame clones, some missing. The sample lists 350,000 to 400,000 clones, about nine tenths occurring once. The sample was PBMCs or T cells enriched from blood (not recorded which). The receptors were gathered from a woman aged 25 to 39 who had recovered from COVID-19.

The chain employs TRBV28 and TRBJ2-7; 7 bases line up with TRBD2. Germline V gene sequence: CDR1 MDHEN, CDR2 SYDVKM. The CDR3 extends over 16 amino acids. V shed 2 bases, J shed 0 bases, and the junction held 7 bases outside the gene matches. The CDR3: CASSLHLAELSYEQYF. The CDR3 nucleotides read TGTGCCAGCAGTTTACACCTAGCGGAGCTCTCCTACGAGCAGTACTTC.

The gene calls are TRBV2 and TRBJ1-3; 7 bases are a match to TRBD1. V was clipped by 6 bases and J by 4 bases; unmatched bases: 3. In germline, CDR1 is SNHLY, CDR2 FYNNEI. This CDR3 is 13 amino acids long. The CDR3 region is CASSAGQGNTIYF. The CDR3 bases are TGTGCCAGCAGCGCGGGACAGGGAAACACCATATATTTT.

The V call is TRBV7-2, the J call TRBJ2-7; 8 bases line up with TRBD1. V lost 5 bases and J lost 3; bases outside the gene matches: 9. The CDR3 totals 15 residues. The germline V gene encodes CDR1 SGHTA and CDR2 FQGNSA. The DNA for the CDR3 is TGTGCCAGCAGCCTTTACGACAGGGGAAGCTACGAGCAGTACTTC. Protein product: CASSLYDRGSYEQYF.

The V and J genes are TRBV10-2 and TRBJ1-3; D is undetermined. The V gene lost 3 bases and the J gene lost 0 bases, with 9 bases spanning the gap. Germline CDR1 WSHSY, CDR2 SAAADI. CDR3 size: 15 residues. The CDR3 is CASSDRGSSGNTIYF. DNA for the CDR3: TGCGCCAGCAGTGACCGAGGTAGCTCTGGAAACACCATATATTTT.